This TCR beta chain was retrieved from a study of T cells in women clearing cervical HPV infection. In the case of this clone: The read halts 3 residues ahead of the CDR3 end, with the missing end drawn from the germline J gene.

Measured with immunoSEQ multiplex PCR; TCRdb has only the in-frame clones, and not every one. The repertoire shows about 15,000 clones; the top ten hold around 10%. CDR3 length: 14 amino acids. V was cut by 3 bases and J by 1 base, with 9 bases left in between. Germline V gives CDR1 SGHTA, CDR2 FQGNSA. Material: blood buffy coat. The chain combines TRBV7-2 with TRBJ1-1; D is uncertain. The TCR comes from a woman aged 18 to 75 with a cervical HPV16 infection that either progressed to CIN3+ or cleared (not recorded which). The CDR3 DNA, read in part, is TGTGCCAGCAGCTTTGGGCCCGCGAACACTGAA. The encoded protein is CASSFGPANTE. The whole CDR3 reads CASSFGPANTEAFF.